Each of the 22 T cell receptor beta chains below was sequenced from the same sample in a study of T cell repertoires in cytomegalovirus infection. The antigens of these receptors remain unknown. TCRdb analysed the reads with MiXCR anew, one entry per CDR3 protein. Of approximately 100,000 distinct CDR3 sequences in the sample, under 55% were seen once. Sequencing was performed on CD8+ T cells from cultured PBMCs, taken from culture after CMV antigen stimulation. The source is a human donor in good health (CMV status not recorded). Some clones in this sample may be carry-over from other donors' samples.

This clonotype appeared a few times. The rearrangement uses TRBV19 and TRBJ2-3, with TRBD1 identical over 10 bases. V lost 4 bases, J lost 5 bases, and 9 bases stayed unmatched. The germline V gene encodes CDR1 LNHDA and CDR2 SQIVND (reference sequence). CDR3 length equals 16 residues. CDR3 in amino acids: CASSNSGGTGVDTQYF. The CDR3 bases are TGTGCCAGTAGTAATTCGGGCGGGACAGGGGTAGATACGCAGTATTTT.

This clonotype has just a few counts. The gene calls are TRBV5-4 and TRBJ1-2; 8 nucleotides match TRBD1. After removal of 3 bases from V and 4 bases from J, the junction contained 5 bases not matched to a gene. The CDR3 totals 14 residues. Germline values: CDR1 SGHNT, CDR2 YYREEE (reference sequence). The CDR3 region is CASSSRGQAYGYTF. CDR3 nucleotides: TGTGCCAGCAGCTCCCGGGGACAGGCCTATGGCTACACCTTC.

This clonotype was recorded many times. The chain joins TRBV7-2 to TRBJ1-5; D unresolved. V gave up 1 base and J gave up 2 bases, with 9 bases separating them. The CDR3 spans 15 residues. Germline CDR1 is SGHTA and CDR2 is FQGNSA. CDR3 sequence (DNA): TGTGCCAGCAGCTTAGTCCTCATGGGCAATCAGCCCCAGCATTTT. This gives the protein CASSLVLMGNQPQHF. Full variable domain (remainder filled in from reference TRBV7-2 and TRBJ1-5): GAGVSQSPSNKVTEKGKDVELRCDPISGHTALYWYRQSLGQGLEFLIYFQGNSAPDKSGLPSDRFSAERTGGSVSTLTIQRTQQEDSAVYLCASSLVLMGNQPQHFGDGTRLSIL.

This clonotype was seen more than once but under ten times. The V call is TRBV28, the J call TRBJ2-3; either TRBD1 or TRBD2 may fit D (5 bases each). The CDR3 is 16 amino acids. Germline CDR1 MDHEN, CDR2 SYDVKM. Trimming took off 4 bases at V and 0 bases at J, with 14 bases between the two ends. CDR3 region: CASSSWGGPSTDTQYF. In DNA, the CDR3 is TGTGCCAGCAGTTCCTGGGGCGGGCCCAGCACAGATACGCAGTATTTT.

This CDR3 is CASSSQGRGPPYNEQFF. The DNA of the CDR3 is TGTGCCAGCAGCTCTCAGGGTCGGGGCCCCCCGTACAATGAGCAGTTCTTC. The V gene is TRBV7-8, the J gene TRBJ2-1; D may be TRBD1 or TRBD2 (5 bases each). Germline V lookup: CDR1 SGHVS, CDR2 FQNEAQ. V gave up 4 bases and J gave up 4 bases, with 20 bases separating them. The CDR3 consists of 17 residues.

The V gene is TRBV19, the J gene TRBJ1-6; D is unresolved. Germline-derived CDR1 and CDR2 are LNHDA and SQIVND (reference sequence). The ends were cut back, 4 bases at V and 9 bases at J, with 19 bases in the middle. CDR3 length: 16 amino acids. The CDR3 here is CASSNPGIGTLSPLHF. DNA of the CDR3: TGTGCCAGTAGTAACCCCGGGATAGGAACTCTTTCACCCCTCCACTTT.

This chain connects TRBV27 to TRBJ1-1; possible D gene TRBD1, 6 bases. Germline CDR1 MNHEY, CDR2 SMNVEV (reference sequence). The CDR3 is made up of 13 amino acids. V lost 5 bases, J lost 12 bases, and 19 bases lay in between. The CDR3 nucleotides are TGTGCCAGCAGTCCAACCTCCGCAGGGGTTACTTTCTTT. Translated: CASSPTSAGVTFF.

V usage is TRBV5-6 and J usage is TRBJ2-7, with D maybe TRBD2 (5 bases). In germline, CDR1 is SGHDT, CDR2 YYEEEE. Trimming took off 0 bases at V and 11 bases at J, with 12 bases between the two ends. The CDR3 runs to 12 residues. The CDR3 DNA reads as TGTGCCAGCAGCTTGGATGTCGGGGTTAAGTACTTC. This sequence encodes CASSLDVGVKYF.

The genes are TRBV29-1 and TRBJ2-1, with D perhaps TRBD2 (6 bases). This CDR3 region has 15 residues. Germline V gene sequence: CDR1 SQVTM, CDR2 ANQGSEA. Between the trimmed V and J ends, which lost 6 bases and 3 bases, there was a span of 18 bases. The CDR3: CSVEQRDSNYNEQFF. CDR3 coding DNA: TGCAGCGTAGAACAACGGGACTCTAACTACAATGAGCAGTTCTTC.

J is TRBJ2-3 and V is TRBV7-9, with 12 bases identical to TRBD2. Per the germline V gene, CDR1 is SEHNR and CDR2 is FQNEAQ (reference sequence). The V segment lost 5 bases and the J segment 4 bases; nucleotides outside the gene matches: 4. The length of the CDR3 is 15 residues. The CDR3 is CASSPRLAGADTQYF. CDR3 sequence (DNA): TGTGCCAGCAGCCCTCGACTAGCGGGGGCAGATACGCAGTATTTT.

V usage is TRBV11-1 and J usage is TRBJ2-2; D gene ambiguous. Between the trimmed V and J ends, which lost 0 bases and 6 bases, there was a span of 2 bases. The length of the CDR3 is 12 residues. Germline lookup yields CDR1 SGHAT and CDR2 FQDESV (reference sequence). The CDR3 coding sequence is TGTGCCAGCAGCTTAGCGTCCGGGGAGCTGTTTTTT. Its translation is CASSLASGELFF.

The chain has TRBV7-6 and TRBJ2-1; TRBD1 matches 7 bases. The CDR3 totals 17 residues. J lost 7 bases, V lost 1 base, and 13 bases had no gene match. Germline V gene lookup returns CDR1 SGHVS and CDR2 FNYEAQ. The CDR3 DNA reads TGTGCCAGCAGCTTAGTAGGAACAGGGGTAGTCGAGAATGAGCAGTTCTTC. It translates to CASSLVGTGVVENEQFF.

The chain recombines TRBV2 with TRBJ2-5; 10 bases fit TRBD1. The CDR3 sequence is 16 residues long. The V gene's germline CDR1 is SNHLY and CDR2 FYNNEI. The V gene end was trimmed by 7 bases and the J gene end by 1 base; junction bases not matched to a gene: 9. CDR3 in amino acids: CASTPDRGLGQETQYF. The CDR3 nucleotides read TGTGCCAGCACACCCGACAGGGGGCTAGGCCAAGAGACCCAGTACTTC.

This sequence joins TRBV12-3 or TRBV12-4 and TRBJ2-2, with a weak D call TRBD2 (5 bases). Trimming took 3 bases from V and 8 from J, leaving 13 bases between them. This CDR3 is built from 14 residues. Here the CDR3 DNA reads TGTGCCAGCAGTTTTTTGGACTCCCTAGGGGAGCTGTTTTTT. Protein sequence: CASSFLDSLGELFF.

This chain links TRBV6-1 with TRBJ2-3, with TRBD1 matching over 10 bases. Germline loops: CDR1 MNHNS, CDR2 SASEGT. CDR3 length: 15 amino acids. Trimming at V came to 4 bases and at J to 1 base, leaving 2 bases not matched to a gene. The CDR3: CASSAGQGGTDTQYF. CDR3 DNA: TGTGCCAGCAGTGCCGGACAGGGGGGCACAGATACGCAGTATTTT.

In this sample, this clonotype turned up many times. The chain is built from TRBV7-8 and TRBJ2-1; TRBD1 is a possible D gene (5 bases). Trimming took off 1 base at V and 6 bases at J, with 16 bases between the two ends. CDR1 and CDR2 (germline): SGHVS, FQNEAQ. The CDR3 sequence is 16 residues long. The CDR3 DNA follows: TGTGCCAGCAGCTTAGGAGGCGTCAGGGCCGGCAATGAGCAGTTCTTC. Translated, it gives CASSLGGVRAGNEQFF.

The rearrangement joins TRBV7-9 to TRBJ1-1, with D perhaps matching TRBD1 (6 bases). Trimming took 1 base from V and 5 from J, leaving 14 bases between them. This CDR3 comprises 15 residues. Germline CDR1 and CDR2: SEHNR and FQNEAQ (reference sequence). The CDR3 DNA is TGTGCCAGCAGCTTAGAGGTGGCAGGGGCGACTGAAGCTTTCTTT. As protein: CASSLEVAGATEAFF.

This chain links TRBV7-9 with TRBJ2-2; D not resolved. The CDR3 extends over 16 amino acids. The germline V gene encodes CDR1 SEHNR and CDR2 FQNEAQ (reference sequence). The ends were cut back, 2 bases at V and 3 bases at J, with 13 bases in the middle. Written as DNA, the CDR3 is TGTGCCAGCAGCTTAAGAGAGCACCAGGACACCGGGGAGCTGTTTTTT. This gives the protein CASSLREHQDTGELFF.

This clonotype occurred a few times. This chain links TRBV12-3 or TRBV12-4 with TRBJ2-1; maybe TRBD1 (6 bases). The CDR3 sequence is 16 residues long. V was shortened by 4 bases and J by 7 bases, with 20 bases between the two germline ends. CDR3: CASSSPFGTKLNEQFF. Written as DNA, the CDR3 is TGTGCCAGCAGTTCCCCATTTGGGACAAAACTTAATGAGCAGTTCTTC.

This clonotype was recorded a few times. CDR3: CSVGLAERTDTQYF. CDR3 coding DNA: TGCAGCGTCGGACTAGCAGAACGCACAGATACGCAGTATTTT. V and J are TRBV20-1 and TRBJ2-3; 8 positions match TRBD2. Germline assignment: CDR1 DFQATT and CDR2 SNEGSKA (reference sequence). The CDR3 runs 14 residues.

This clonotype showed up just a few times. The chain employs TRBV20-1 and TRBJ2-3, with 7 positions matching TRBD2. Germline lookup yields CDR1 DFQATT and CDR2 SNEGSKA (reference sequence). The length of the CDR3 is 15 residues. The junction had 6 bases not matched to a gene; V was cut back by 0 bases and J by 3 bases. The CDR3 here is CSARDGGAGTDTQYF. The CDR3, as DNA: TGCAGTGCTAGAGACGGTGGAGCGGGGACAGATACGCAGTATTTT.

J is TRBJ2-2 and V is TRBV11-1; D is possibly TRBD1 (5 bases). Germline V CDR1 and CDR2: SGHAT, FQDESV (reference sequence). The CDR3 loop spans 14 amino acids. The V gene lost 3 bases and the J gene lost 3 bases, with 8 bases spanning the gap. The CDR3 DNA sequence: TGTGCCAGCAGCTTTGACAGTCACACCGGGGAGCTGTTTTTT. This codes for CASSFDSHTGELFF.